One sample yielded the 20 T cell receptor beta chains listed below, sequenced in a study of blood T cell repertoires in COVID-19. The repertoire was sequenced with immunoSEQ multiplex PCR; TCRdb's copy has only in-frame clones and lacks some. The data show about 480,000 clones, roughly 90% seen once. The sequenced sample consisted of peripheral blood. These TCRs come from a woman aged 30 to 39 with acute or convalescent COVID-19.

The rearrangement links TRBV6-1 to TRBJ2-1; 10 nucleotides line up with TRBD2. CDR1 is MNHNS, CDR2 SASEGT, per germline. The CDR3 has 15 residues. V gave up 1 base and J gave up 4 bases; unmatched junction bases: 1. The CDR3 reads CASSEGTSGYNEQFF. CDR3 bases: TGTGCCAGCAGTGAAGGGACTAGCGGATACAATGAGCAGTTCTTC.

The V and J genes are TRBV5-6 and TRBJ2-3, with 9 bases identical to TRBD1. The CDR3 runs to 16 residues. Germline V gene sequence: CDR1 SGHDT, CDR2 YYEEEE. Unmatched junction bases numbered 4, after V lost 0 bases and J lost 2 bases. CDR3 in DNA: TGTGCCAGCAGCTTGGGCGGGACAGGGAACACAGATACGCAGTATTTT. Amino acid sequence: CASSLGGTGNTDTQYF.

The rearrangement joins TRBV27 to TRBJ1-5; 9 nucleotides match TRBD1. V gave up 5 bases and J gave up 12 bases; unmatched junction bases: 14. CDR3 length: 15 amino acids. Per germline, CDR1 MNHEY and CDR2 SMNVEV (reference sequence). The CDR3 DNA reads TGTGCCAGCAGTCCAACAGGCCCGGGACAGGGATTCCAGCATTTT. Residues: CASSPTGPGQGFQHF.

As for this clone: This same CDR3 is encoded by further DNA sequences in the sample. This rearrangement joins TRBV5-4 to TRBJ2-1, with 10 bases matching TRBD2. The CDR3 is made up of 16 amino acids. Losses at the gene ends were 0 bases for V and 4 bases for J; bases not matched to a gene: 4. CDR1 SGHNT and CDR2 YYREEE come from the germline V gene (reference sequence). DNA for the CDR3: TGTGCCAGCAGCTTGGGAAGCGGGGGGGCGTACAATGAGCAGTTCTTC. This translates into CASSLGSGGAYNEQFF.

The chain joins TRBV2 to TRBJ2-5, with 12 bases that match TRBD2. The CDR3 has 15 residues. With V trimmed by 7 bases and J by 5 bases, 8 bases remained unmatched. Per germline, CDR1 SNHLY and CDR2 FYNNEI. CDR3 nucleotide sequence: TGTGCCAGCATTCTAGCGGGGGGGTTAGGGGAGACCCAGTACTTC. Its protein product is CASILAGGLGETQYF.

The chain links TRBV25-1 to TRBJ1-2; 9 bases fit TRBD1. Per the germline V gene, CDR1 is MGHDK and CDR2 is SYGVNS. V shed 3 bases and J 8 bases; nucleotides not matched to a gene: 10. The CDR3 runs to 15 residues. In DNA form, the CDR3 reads TGTGCCAGCAGTGAGGGGGGGGACAGGGTCACCGGCTACACCTTC. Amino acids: CASSEGGDRVTGYTF.

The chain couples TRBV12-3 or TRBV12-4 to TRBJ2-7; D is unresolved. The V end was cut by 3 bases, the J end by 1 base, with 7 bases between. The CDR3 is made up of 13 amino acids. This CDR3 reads CASSFPDSYEQYF. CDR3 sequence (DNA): TGTGCCAGCAGTTTCCCAGATTCCTACGAGCAGTACTTC.

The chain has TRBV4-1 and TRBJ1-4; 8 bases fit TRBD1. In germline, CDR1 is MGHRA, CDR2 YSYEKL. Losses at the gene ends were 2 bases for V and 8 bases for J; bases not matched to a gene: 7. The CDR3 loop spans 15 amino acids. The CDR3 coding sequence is TGCGCCAGCAGCCAACTCGACAGGGGTCACGAAAAACTGTTTTTT. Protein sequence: CASSQLDRGHEKLFF.

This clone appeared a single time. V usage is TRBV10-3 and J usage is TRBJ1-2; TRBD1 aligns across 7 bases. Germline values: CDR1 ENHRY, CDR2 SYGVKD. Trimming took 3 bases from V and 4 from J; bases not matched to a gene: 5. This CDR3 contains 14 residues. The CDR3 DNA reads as TGTGCCATCAGTGACGGCAGGGGGTTCTATGGCTACACCTTC. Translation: CAISDGRGFYGYTF.

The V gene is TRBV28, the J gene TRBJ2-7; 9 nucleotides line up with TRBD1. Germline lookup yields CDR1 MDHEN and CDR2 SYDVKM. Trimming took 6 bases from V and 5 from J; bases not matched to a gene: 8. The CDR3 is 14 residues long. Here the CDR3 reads CASSSDRGDDEQYF. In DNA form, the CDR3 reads TGTGCCAGCAGCTCCGACAGGGGGGACGACGAGCAGTACTTC.

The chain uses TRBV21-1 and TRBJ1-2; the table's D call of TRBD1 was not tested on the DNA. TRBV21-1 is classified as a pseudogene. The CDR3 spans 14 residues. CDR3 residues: CASSKDQGYYGYTF. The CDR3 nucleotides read TGTGCCAGCAGCAAAGATCAGGGTTACTATGGCTACACCTTC.

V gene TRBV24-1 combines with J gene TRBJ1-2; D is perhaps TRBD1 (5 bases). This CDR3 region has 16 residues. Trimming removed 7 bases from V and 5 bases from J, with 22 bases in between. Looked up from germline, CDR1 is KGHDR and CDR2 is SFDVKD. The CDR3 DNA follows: TGTGCCACCAGGGGGGGGTTTGATTATGCGAGATATGGCTACACCTTC. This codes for CATRGGFDYARYGYTF.

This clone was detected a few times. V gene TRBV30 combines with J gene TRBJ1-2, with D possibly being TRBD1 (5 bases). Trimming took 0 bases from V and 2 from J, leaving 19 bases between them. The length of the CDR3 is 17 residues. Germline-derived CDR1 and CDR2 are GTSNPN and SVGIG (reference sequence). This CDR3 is CAWSVGGTTNPNYGYTF. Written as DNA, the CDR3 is TGTGCCTGGAGTGTGGGGGGTACGACGAACCCCAACTATGGCTACACCTTC.

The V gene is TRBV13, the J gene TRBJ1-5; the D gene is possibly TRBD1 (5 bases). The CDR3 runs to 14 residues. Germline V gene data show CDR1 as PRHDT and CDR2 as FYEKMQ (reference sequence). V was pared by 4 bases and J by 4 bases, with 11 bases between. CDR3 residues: CASSSVRGNQPQHF. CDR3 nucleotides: TGTGCCAGCAGCTCCGTGCGGGGGAATCAGCCCCAGCATTTT.

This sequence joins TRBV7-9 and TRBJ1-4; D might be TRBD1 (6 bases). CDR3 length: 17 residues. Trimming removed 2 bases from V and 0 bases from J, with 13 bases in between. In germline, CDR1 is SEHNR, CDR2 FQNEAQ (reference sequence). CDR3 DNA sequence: TGTGCCAGCAGCTTAAAAAAGGACAGTCCAACTAATGAAAAACTGTTTTTT. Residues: CASSLKKDSPTNEKLFF.

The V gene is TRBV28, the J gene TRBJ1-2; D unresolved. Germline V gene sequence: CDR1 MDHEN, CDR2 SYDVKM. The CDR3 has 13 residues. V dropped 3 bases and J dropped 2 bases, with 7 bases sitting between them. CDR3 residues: CASSLGGNYGYTF. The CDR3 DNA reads TGTGCCAGCAGTTTGGGAGGGAACTATGGCTACACCTTC.

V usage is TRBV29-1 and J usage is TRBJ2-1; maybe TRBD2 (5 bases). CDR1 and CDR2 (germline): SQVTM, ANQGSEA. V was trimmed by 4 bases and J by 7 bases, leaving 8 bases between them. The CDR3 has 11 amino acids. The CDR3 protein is CSVGTGNEQFF. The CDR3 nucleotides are TGCAGCGTTGGGACTGGGAATGAGCAGTTCTTC.

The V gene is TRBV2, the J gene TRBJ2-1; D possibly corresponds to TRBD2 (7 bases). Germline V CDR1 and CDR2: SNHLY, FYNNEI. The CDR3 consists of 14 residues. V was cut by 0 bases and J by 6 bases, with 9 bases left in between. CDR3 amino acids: CASSEAGGRNEQFF. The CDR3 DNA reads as TGTGCCAGCAGTGAAGCGGGGGGGCGCAATGAGCAGTTCTTC.

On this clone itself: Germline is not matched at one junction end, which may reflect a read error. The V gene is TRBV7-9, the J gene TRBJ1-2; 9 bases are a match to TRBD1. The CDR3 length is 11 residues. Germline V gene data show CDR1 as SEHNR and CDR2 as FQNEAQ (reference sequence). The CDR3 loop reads CASSSTGGCTF. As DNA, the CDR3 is TGTGCCAGCAGCTCAACAGGGGGCTGCACCTTC. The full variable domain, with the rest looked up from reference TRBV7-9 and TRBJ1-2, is DTGVSQNPRHKITKRGQNVTFRCDPISEHNRLYWYRQTLGQGPEFLTYFQNEAQLEKSRLLSDRFSAERPKGSFSTLEIQRTEQGDSAMYLCASSSTGGCTFGSGTRLTVV.

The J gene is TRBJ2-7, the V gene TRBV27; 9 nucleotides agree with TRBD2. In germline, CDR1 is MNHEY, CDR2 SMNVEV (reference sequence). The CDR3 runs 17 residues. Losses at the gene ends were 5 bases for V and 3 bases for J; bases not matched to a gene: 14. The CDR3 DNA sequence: TGTGCCAGCAGTCCAAAGGGCGGGGGGGCCCGCAACTACGAGCAGTACTTC. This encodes CASSPKGGGARNYEQYF.